This TCR beta chain came from a study of low-dose radiotherapy and immunotherapy resistance in tumors. Each patient who was eligible had an advanced solid tumor with no tumor-infiltrating lymphocytes. TRAV- and TRBV-specific primers primed first-strand cDNA, covering alpha and beta chains. Using a constant-region primer together with a V-primer adapter, TCRs were subjected to roughly 18 PCR cycles of amplification. From the reads, TCRdb called clonotypes with MiXCR, one entry per CDR3 protein. This table has some 11,000 distinct CDR3 sequences, approximately 55% appearing once. The sequence derives from a human donor with advanced metastatic prostate, ovarian, gallbladder or colorectal cancer (not recorded which). This table probably holds off-target reads from a library built for another chain.

DNA of the CDR3: TGTGCCAGCTCACCTCCTAACTCTGGAAACACCATATATTTT. Residues: CASSPPNSGNTIYF. The V gene is TRBV18, the J gene TRBJ1-3; D remains ambiguous. Trimming shortened V by 3 bases and J by 0 bases, and 6 bases separated the two germline ends. Germline-derived CDR1 and CDR2 are KGHSH and LQKENI. The CDR3 contains 14 residues. Supplemented by reference TRBV18 and TRBJ1-3, the full variable domain reads NAGVMQNPRHLVRRRGQEARLRCSPMKGHSHVYWYRQLPEEGLKFMVYLQKENIIDESGMPKERFSAEFPKEGPSILRIQQVVRGDSAAYFCASSPPNSGNTIYFGEGSWLTVV.